Included here is one T cell receptor beta chain sequence, with context. Its antigen remains unknown. The data derive from a study of vaccination effects on CD4 cells after COVID-19. Study-wide background: Antigen-specific CD4+ T cell clonotypes were called by their expansion after viral peptide-pool culture in ViraFEST.

Sequencing was performed with immunoSEQ multiplex PCR; in TCRdb, only in-frame clones are kept and a portion is missing. The sample includes around 40,000 clones, 65% to 70% seen only once; the top ten take more than 3.5%. Germline CDR1 and CDR2: SEHNR and FQNEAQ (reference sequence). The CDR3 runs to 10 residues. CD4+ T cells were isolated after around ten days of culture. The healthy vaccine recipients, who had no prior SARS-CoV-2 infection, showed negative nucleocapsid antibodies. Researchers swapped half the medium for IL-2 medium on both days 3 and 7. This receptor was identified in a human donor who received a COVID-19 vaccine. The material was CD4+ T cells from PBMCs cultured without peptide, obtained before COVID-19 vaccination. The genes are TRBV7-9 and TRBJ2-1; D is unclear. The CDR3 region is CGVGNHEQFF. CDR3 coding DNA: TGTGGCGTAGGGAATCATGAGCAGTTCTTC.